The count of the clone carrying this TCR beta chain is one. Produced via immunoSEQ multiplex PCR; TCRdb's table is partial and in-frame only. Of around 130,000 clones listed, around 83% are singletons. Germline CDR1 is MNHEY and CDR2 is SVGAGI. The J segment lost 6 bases and the V segment lost 5 bases, leaving 7 bases of the junction unmatched. This CDR3 has 15 residues. This sample is drawn from a study of blood T cell repertoires in COVID-19. Sequences were obtained from PBMCs or T cells enriched from blood (not recorded which). The chain carries TRBV6-5 and TRBJ2-1; TRBD2 aligns across 10 bases. The clonotype was recovered from a man younger than 45 who had recovered from COVID-19. The CDR3 spells CASSPLAGEPNEQFF. In nucleotides, the CDR3 is TGTGCCAGCAGTCCTCTAGCGGGAGAACCCAATGAGCAGTTCTTC.